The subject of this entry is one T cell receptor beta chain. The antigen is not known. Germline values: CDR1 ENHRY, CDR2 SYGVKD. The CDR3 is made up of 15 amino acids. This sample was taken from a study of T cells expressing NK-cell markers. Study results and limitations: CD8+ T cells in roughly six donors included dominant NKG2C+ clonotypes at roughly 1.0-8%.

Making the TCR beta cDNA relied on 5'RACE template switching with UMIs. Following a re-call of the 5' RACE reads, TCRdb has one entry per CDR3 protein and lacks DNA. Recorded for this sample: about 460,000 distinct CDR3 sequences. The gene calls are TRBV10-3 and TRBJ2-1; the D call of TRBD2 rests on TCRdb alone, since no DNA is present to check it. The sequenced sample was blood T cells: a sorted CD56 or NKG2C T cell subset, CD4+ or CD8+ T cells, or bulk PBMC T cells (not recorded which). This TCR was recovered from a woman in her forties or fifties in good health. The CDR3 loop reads CAISLYSGRKNEQFF.